The clone carrying this T cell receptor (beta chain) has ten or more counts. Its specificity is unknown. The data originate from a study of spatial heterogeneity in lung cancer. The study, taken as a whole, reports: For tumor T cells, estimated coverage reached only approximately 7% (alpha) and more than 11% (beta). Ubiquitous and regional nonsynonymous mutation counts were tracked by ubiquitous and regional expanded TCR counts, respectively. In tumors, expanded intratumoral alpha and beta TCR counts tracked mutation counts.

TCR cDNA molecules were tagged individually, and each one carried a unique molecular identifier. One entry per CDR3 protein results from TCRdb running MiXCR on the 5' RACE reads. The sample includes 8,000 to 9,500 distinct CDR3 sequences, around 7% of them seen just once. The germline V and J ends were trimmed by 3 bases and 6 bases, with 8 bases remaining between them. Germline loops: CDR1 SGHVS, CDR2 FNYEAQ. CDR3 length equals 13 residues. The sample's time point: sample taken at primary tumor resection. A total of approximately 69 untreated early-stage non-small cell lung cancer patients served as donors.

This sequence originates from a male donor with early-stage non-small cell lung cancer. The sequenced sample was lung tumor tissue, obtained at surgery. The rearrangement joins TRBV7-6 to TRBJ2-2; D tentatively fits TRBD1 or TRBD2 (5 bases each). The CDR3 region is CASSFGAAGELFF. CDR3 nucleotide sequence: TGTGCCAGCAGCTTCGGGGCGGCCGGGGAGCTGTTTTTT. The variable domain in full, with the rest retrieved from reference TRBV7-6 and TRBJ2-2, is GAGVSQSPRYKVTKRGQDVALRCDPISGHVSLYWYRQALGQGPEFLTYFNYEAQQDKSGLPNDRFSAERPEGSISTLTIQRTEQRDSAMYRCASSFGAAGELFFGEGSRLTVL.